This entry lists 22 T cell receptor beta chains sequenced from one sample in a study of shared T cell receptors in the human thymus. Sequencing used immunoSEQ multiplex PCR; TCRdb keeps in-frame clones, though not all of them. The sample has hundreds of thousands of clones, about 87% seen once. These data also formed part of another study, on human thymus T cells.

The sequenced sample consisted of thymocytes. Receptor source: a boy in the first two years of life with a congenital heart defect.

The genes are TRBV7-9 and TRBJ2-7, with a possible D match to TRBD1 (5 bases). Trimming pared 3 bases from V and 5 bases from J, leaving 14 bases between. The CDR3 contains 14 residues. Germline V gives CDR1 SEHNR, CDR2 FQNEAQ (reference sequence). CDR3 residues: CASSFWQGRDEQYF. The CDR3 nucleotides are TGTGCCAGCAGCTTTTGGCAGGGTCGCGACGAGCAGTACTTC.

V usage is TRBV27 and J usage is TRBJ2-1, with 13 bases identical to TRBD2. V was clipped by 6 bases and J by 4 bases; unmatched bases: 6. There are 16 residues in the CDR3. Germline lookup yields CDR1 MNHEY and CDR2 SMNVEV (reference sequence). CDR3 coding DNA: TGTGCCAGCAGCCCCGGGACTAGCGGGATGTACAATGAGCAGTTCTTC. Amino acid sequence: CASSPGTSGMYNEQFF.

V gene TRBV10-3 combines with J gene TRBJ1-2; 8 bases agree with TRBD1. CDR1 and CDR2 from the germline V gene are ENHRY and SYGVKD. This CDR3 is built from 13 residues. V lost 9 bases to trimming and J lost 1 base; unmatched junction nucleotides: 4. DNA of the CDR3: TGTGCCATGAGCAGGGGGCTTAACTATGGCTACACCTTC. Encoded protein: CAMSRGLNYGYTF.

This chain links TRBV2 with TRBJ1-2, with a tentative D call TRBD1 (6 bases). The CDR3 loop spans 13 amino acids. V gave up 6 bases and J gave up 8 bases, with 16 bases separating them. Germline V CDR1 and CDR2: SNHLY, FYNNEI. The CDR3 DNA sequence: TGTGCCAGCAGGAAATACCGACAGGAGGGCTACACCTTC. It encodes CASRKYRQEGYTF.

V is TRBV19 and J is TRBJ2-7; TRBD2 matches 11 bases. Losses at the gene ends were 2 bases for V and 5 bases for J; bases not matched to a gene: 5. Germline loops: CDR1 LNHDA, CDR2 SQIVND (reference sequence). This CDR3 has 15 residues. CDR3 region: CASSITTSGTNEQYF. CDR3 in DNA: TGTGCCAGTAGTATAACGACTAGCGGGACGAACGAGCAGTACTTC.

The rearrangement links TRBV4-2 to TRBJ2-7; TRBD1 is a possible D gene (6 bases). This CDR3 is 17 amino acids long. CDR1 LGHNA and CDR2 YNFKEQ come from the germline V gene. The V end lost 1 base, the J end lost 1 base, and 17 bases lay between the germline ends. CDR3 protein: CASSQVPKEGDSYEQYF. Written as DNA, the CDR3 is TGTGCCAGCAGCCAAGTCCCGAAAGAGGGGGATTCCTACGAGCAGTACTTC.

V usage is TRBV13 and J usage is TRBJ1-4; TRBD1 matches 9 bases. Germline V CDR1 and CDR2: PRHDT, FYEKMQ (reference sequence). The CDR3 spans 15 residues. The J segment lost 2 bases and the V segment lost 5 bases, leaving 3 bases of the junction unmatched. The CDR3, as DNA: TGTGCCAGCAGCGCCGGACAGGGGACTAATGAAAAACTGTTTTTT. It translates to CASSAGQGTNEKLFF.

This chain connects TRBV21-1 to TRBJ2-7; TRBD2, the table's D call, was not compared with the DNA. TRBV21-1 is a documented pseudogene. The CDR3 consists of 13 residues. CDR3 bases: TGTGCCAGCACCCACTACGTGGCCTACGAGCAGTACTTC. Protein sequence: CASTHYVAYEQYF.

The chain has TRBV6-1 and TRBJ2-7; a possible D gene is TRBD1 (6 bases). From germline, CDR1 is MNHNS and CDR2 SASEGT. The CDR3 has 12 residues. Deletions cut 5 bases from V and 4 bases from J, with 9 bases between. The CDR3 DNA is TGTGCCAGCAGTCAGCAGGGGTACGAGCAGTACTTC. Amino acid sequence: CASSQQGYEQYF.

The chain uses TRBV27 and TRBJ2-1, with D possibly being TRBD1 (6 bases). This CDR3 is 14 amino acids long. Trimming shortened V by 2 bases and J by 9 bases, and 14 bases separated the two germline ends. Germline CDR1 is MNHEY and CDR2 is SMNVEV (reference sequence). The CDR3: CASSLTGQMIEQFF. In DNA, the CDR3 is TGTGCCAGCAGTTTAACCGGACAGATGATTGAGCAGTTCTTC.

The chain is built from TRBV29-1 and TRBJ1-2; 7 bases match TRBD1. Germline V CDR1 and CDR2: SQVTM, ANQGSEA. The V segment lost 7 bases and the J segment 6 bases; nucleotides outside the gene matches: 8. The CDR3 is 12 residues long. The CDR3 sequence: CSASTGLHGYTF. CDR3 in DNA: TGCAGCGCTTCGACAGGGCTACATGGCTACACCTTC.

The rearrangement uses TRBV4-1 and TRBJ2-1; D remains ambiguous. The length of the CDR3 is 12 residues. Germline assignment: CDR1 MGHRA and CDR2 YSYEKL. V lost 1 base and J lost 12, with 10 bases in between. The CDR3 loop is CASSQVSHWQFF. The CDR3 nucleotides are TGCGCCAGCAGCCAAGTGTCGCACTGGCAGTTCTTC.

The J gene is TRBJ2-1, the V gene TRBV9; TRBD1 matches at 9 bases. Germline loops: CDR1 SGDLS, CDR2 YYNGEE. The CDR3 sequence is 16 residues long. V lost 1 base to trimming and J lost 6 bases; unmatched junction nucleotides: 8. For the CDR3, the DNA is TGTGCCAGCAGCGTAAACAGGGGGCAAAGTTTCAATGAGCAGTTCTTC. Protein: CASSVNRGQSFNEQFF. The full variable domain, its missing parts supplied by reference TRBV9 and TRBJ2-1, is DSGVTQTPKHLITATGQRVTLRCSPRSGDLSVYWYQQSLDQGLQFLIQYYNGEERAKGNILERFSAQQFPDLHSELNLSSLELGDSALYFCASSVNRGQSFNEQFFGPGTRLTVL.

This rearrangement joins TRBV27 to TRBJ2-5; 11 bases align to TRBD2. The closer fit of TRBJ2-7 to the DNA end suggests the J call may be wrong. The CDR3 extends over 14 amino acids. The germline V gene encodes CDR1 MNHEY and CDR2 SMNVEV (reference sequence). Here the CDR3 DNA reads TGTGCCAGCAGTCCGGGACTAGCGGACTACGAGCAGTACTTC. Amino acid sequence: CASSPGLADYEQYF.

The rearrangement links TRBV10-3 to TRBJ1-2; D gene unclear. V lost 6 bases and J 3 bases, leaving 11 bases between the germline ends. The germline V gene encodes CDR1 ENHRY and CDR2 SYGVKD. The CDR3 is 13 amino acids. The CDR3 DNA reads TGTGCCATCAGCGGGAGTTCGGACTATGGCTACACCTTC. It specifies CAISGSSDYGYTF.

V usage is TRBV6-6 and J usage is TRBJ2-2; possible D gene TRBD2, 5 bases. The V and J ends lost 10 bases and 4 bases respectively, with 22 bases between them. Looked up from germline, CDR1 is MNHNY and CDR2 is SVGAGI (reference sequence). The CDR3 totals 16 residues. The CDR3 DNA reads as TGTGCCACACGGGGTGGTAAAAGCCCGAGCACCGGGGAGCTGTTTTTT. Translation gives CATRGGKSPSTGELFF.

The chain employs TRBV6-1 and TRBJ1-2; D may be TRBD1 (5 bases). The V and J ends lost 10 bases and 0 bases respectively, with 12 bases between them. Germline assignment: CDR1 MNHNS and CDR2 SASEGT. The CDR3 runs 13 residues. The CDR3 loop reads CAIRQRANYGYTF. CDR3 nucleotide sequence: TGTGCCATCCGACAGAGAGCTAACTATGGCTACACCTTC.

The chain is built from TRBV5-4 and TRBJ1-5, with a weak D call TRBD1 (5 bases). The length of the CDR3 is 17 residues. V lost 0 bases, J lost 1 base, and 14 bases lay in between. Germline V gene sequence: CDR1 SGHNT, CDR2 YYREEE (reference sequence). CDR3 bases: TGTGCCAGCAGCTTGGGATGGAGGGGCTGGAGCAATCAGCCCCAGCATTTT. Translating gives CASSLGWRGWSNQPQHF.

The chain uses TRBV19 and TRBJ1-1; D gene ambiguous. CDR3 length: 13 residues. The V end was cut by 6 bases, the J end by 3 bases, with 11 bases between. The germline gives CDR1 LNHDA, CDR2 SQIVND (reference sequence). CDR3 bases: TGTGCCAGTAGACCGAACGGGGACACTGAAGCTTTCTTT. Its translation is CASRPNGDTEAFF.

The DNA for the CDR3 is TGTGCCAGTAGTTTTGGTCAGGGTATCGGCTACACCTTC. It yields the protein CASSFGQGIGYTF. The V call is TRBV19, the J call TRBJ1-2; maybe TRBD1 (5 bases). Trimming left V 5 bases short and J 8 bases short, with 15 bases between. The CDR3 is 13 amino acids. Per the germline V gene, CDR1 is LNHDA and CDR2 is SQIVND (reference sequence).

V and J are TRBV25-1 and TRBJ1-1; a possible D gene is TRBD1 (5 bases). The CDR3 contains 14 residues. Germline CDR1 reads MGHDK; CDR2 reads SYGVNS. V was trimmed by 0 bases and J by 4 bases, leaving 9 bases between them. The CDR3 is CASSEYGGITEAFF. CDR3 DNA sequence: TGTGCCAGCAGTGAATACGGGGGTATCACTGAAGCTTTCTTT.

The chain couples TRBV4-3 to TRBJ2-2, with TRBD2 matching over 13 bases. From germline, CDR1 is LGHNA and CDR2 YSLEER. Losses at the gene ends were 3 bases for V and 0 bases for J; bases not matched to a gene: 7. The CDR3 totals 19 residues. The CDR3 protein is CASSHWTSGSSPNTGELFF. The CDR3 bases are TGCGCCAGCAGCCATTGGACTAGCGGGAGCTCCCCGAACACCGGGGAGCTGTTTTTT.